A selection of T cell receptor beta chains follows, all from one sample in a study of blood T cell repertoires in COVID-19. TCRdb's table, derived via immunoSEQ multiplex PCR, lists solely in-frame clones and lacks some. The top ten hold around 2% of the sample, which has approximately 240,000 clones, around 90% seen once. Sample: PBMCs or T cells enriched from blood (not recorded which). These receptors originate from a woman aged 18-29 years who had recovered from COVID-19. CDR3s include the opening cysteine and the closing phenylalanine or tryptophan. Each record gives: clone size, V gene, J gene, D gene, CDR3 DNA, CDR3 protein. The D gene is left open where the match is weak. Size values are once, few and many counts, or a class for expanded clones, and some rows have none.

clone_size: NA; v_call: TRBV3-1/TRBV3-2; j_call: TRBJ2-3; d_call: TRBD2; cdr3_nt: TGTGCCAGCAGCCGACTAGCGGGGGGTAACACAGATACGCAGTATTTT; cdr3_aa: CASSRLAGGNTDTQYF
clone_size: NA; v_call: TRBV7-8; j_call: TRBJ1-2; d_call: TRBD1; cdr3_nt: TGTGCCAGCAGCTTAGGGAACACAGGGGGCTATGGCTACACCTTC; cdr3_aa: CASSLGNTGGYGYTF
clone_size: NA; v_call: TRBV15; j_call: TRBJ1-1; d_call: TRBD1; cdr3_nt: TGTGCCACCGCAGTTGCGGGACAGGGTGAAGCTTTCTTT; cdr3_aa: CATAVAGQGEAFF
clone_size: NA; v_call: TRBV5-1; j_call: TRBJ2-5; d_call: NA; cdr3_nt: TGCGCCAGCAGCTCAGCCCAGGGGGGCAGGGAGACCCAGTACTTC; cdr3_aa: CASSSAQGGRETQYF
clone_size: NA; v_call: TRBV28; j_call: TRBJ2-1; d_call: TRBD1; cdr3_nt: TGTGCCAGCAGTCCCGGACAGGGCAGGGTGTTCTTC; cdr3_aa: CASSPGQGRVFF
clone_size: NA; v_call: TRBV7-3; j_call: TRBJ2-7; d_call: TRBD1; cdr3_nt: TGTGCCAGCAGCTTAGACAGGGGTAGCGAGCAGTACTTC; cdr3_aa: CASSLDRGSEQYF
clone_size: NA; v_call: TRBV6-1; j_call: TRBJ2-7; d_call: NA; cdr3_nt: TGTGCCAGCAGTGAAATCGTATACTCCTACGAGCAGTACTTC; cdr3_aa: CASSEIVYSYEQYF
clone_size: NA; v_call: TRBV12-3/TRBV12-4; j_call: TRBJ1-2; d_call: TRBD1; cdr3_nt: TGTGCCAGCGCCCATCAAGGGACAGAAGGCTACACCTTC; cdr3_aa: CASAHQGTEGYTF
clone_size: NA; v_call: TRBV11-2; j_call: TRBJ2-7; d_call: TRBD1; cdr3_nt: TGTGCCAGCCGCCGGACAGGGGTACGCGAGCAGTACTTC; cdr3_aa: CASRRTGVREQYF
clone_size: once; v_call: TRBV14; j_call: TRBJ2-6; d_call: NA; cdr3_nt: TGTGCCAGCAGCCAAGTAGGGGACTGGGCTGCTGGGGCCAACGTCCTGACTTTC; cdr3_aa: CASSQVGDWAAGANVLTF
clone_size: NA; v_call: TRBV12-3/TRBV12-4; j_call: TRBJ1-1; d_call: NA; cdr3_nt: TGTGCCAGCAGTTCACAGGTGGGCACTGAAGCTTTCTTT; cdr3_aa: CASSSQVGTEAFF
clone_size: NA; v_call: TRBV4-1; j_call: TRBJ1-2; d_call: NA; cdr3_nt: TGCGCCAGCAGCCAAGAGGCACGGACAGCAGGTGGCTACACCTTC; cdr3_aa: CASSQEARTAGGYTF
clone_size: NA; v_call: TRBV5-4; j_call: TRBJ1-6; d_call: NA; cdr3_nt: TGTGCCAGCAGCTTGGGCCAGGGTGTGAATTCACCCCTCCACTTT; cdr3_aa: CASSLGQGVNSPLHF
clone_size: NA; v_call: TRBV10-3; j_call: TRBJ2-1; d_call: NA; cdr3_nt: TGTGCCATCAGTGAGTCGATGGGAAGACAGGTAAGCTCCTACAATGAGCAGTTCTTC; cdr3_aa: CAISESMGRQVSSYNEQFF
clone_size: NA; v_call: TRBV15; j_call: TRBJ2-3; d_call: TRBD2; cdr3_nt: TGTGCCACCAGCAGAGATCGCGGGAGAGGTACAGATACGCAGTATTTT; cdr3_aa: CATSRDRGRGTDTQYF
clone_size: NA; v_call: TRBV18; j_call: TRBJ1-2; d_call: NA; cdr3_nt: TGTGCCAGCTCACCTGGCAGAACCCGTGGCTACACCTTC; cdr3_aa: CASSPGRTRGYTF
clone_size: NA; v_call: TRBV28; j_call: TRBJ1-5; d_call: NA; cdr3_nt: TGTGCCAGCAGTTTGGTGGGGGGTGTCAATCAGCCCCAGCATTTT; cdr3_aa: CASSLVGGVNQPQHF
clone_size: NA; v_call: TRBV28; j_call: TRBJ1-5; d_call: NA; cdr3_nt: TGTGCCAGCAGCCCAGTTCCACAGGGAACTTGGCCCCAGCATTTT; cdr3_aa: CASSPVPQGTWPQHF
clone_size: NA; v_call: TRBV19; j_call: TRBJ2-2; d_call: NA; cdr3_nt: TGTGCCAGTAGTAGAGGCCCCGGGTTCTACCCGGAGCTGTTTTTT; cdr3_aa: CASSRGPGFYPELFF
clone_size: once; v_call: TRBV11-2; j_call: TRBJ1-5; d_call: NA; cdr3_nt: TGTGCCAGCAGCTTATCGCTGATGGGGCACGGACAGCCCCAGCATTTT; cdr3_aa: CASSLSLMGHGQPQHF
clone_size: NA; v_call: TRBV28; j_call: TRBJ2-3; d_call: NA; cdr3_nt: TGTGCCAGCAGACCACCGGACAGTCGTCCAGATACGCAGTATTTT; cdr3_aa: CASRPPDSRPDTQYF
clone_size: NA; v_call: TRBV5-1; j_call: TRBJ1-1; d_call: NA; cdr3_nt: TGCGCCAGCAGCTTGTCACAGGTAGGCGACACTGAAGCTTTCTTT; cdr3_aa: CASSLSQVGDTEAFF
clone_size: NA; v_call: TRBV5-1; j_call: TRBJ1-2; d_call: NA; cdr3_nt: TGCGCCTGCTCGGATCAGGGTGATGGCTACACCTTC; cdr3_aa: CACSDQGDGYTF